The rows below give T cell receptor beta chains drawn from one sample of a study of cytomegalovirus exposure and HLA in healthy donors. TCRdb keeps only in-frame clones here, not all; method: immunoSEQ multiplex PCR. The sample yields 160,000 or so clones, around 76% seen once. Input material: PBMCs. Receptors originate from a man between 60 and 75 years old in good health and CMV-seronegative. The CDR3 runs from the conserved cysteine through the conserved F or W. D genes are given only for firm matches. Part of the rows lack a size; the others show once, few, many or a class for expanded clones.

CDR3aa | CDR3nt | j_gene | abundance | d_gene | v_gene
CASSVLGAGTGELFF | TGTGCCAGCAGCGTACTCGGAGCGGGCACCGGGGAGCTGTTTTTT | TRBJ2-2 | NA | NA | TRBV9
CASSLTVQGTGSYSPLHF | TGTGCCAGCAGCTTAACCGTCCAGGGGACAGGGTCTTATTCACCCCTCCACTTT | TRBJ1-6 | once | TRBD1 | TRBV7-3
CASSPEGLSGTQYF | TGTGCCAGCAGCCCGGAGGGACTGTCGGGGACCCAGTACTTC | TRBJ2-5 | NA | NA | TRBV7-3
CASSQGGYGEKLFF | TGCGCCAGCAGCCAGGGAGGGTATGGTGAAAAACTGTTTTTT | TRBJ1-4 | few | NA | TRBV5-1
CASSPRQGGTAGNTIYF | TGTGCCAGCAGCCCCCGACAGGGAGGCACGGCTGGAAACACCATATATTTT | TRBJ1-3 | NA | TRBD1 | TRBV5-4
CASSPSGVTSSYNSPLHF | TGCGCCAGCAGCCCCTCGGGAGTGACAAGCTCCTATAATTCACCCCTCCACTTT | TRBJ1-6 | NA | NA | TRBV5-1
CASSLGHGQPQHF | TGTGCCAGCAGCTTAGGGCATGGTCAGCCCCAGCATTTT | TRBJ1-5 | NA | NA | TRBV7-3
CASSAKPHRDTEAFF | TGTGCCAGCAGTGCCAAACCTCATCGGGACACTGAAGCTTTCTTT | TRBJ1-1 | NA | NA | TRBV27
CAWSWSNYGYTF | TGTGCCTGGAGTTGGAGTAACTATGGCTACACCTTC | TRBJ1-2 | once | NA | TRBV30
CASSSGVGGVGLETQYF | TGCGCCAGCAGCTCCGGAGTGGGGGGGGTAGGTCTGGAGACCCAGTACTTC | TRBJ2-5 | NA | TRBD2 | TRBV5-1
CASRGVAVSPLHF | TGTGCCAGCAGGGGAGTCGCTGTGTCACCCCTCCACTTT | TRBJ1-6 | NA | NA | TRBV28
CASGGQGRRTEAFF | TGTGCCAGCGGCGGACAGGGAAGGCGGACTGAAGCTTTCTTT | TRBJ1-1 | NA | TRBD1 | TRBV5-6
CASSVYGTSTDTQYF | TGTGCCAGCAGCGTATACGGGACTAGCACAGATACGCAGTATTTT | TRBJ2-3 | once | NA | TRBV7-9
CASIGVRGRYNEQFF | TGTGCCAGCATTGGAGTCAGGGGGAGATACAATGAGCAGTTCTTC | TRBJ2-1 | NA | TRBD1 | TRBV28
CASSGTSRSYNEQFF | TGTGCCAGCAGCGGAACTAGCCGCTCCTACAATGAGCAGTTCTTC | TRBJ2-1 | NA | NA | TRBV5-6
CASRPRDEETQYF | TGCGCCAGCAGACCGCGCGATGAAGAGACCCAGTACTTC | TRBJ2-5 | few | NA | TRBV5-1
CASTVGQPNEKLFF | TGTGCCAGCACCGTGGGACAGCCTAATGAAAAACTGTTTTTT | TRBJ1-4 | NA | TRBD1 | TRBV5-6
CVEKGSREDTQYF | TGTGTCGAGAAAGGGAGCCGAGAAGATACGCAGTATTTT | TRBJ2-3 | few | NA | TRBV19
CANSPGGLNTGELFF | TGCGCCAACAGCCCGGGAGGGCTGAACACCGGGGAGCTGTTTTTT | TRBJ2-2 | once | TRBD2 | TRBV5-1
CASSLGGLRETQYF | TGTGCCAGCAGCTTGGGTGGGCTCCGAGAGACCCAGTACTTC | TRBJ2-5 | NA | NA | TRBV5-4
CASSSRNREANEKLFF | TGTGCCAGCAGCTCAAGGAACAGGGAAGCAAATGAAAAACTGTTTTTT | TRBJ1-4 | NA | NA | TRBV7-9
CAISDIPDTQYF | TGTGCCATCAGCGACATCCCAGATACGCAGTATTTT | TRBJ2-3 | NA | NA | TRBV10-3
CASSVDTSNQPQHF | TGTGCCAGCAGCGTAGACACTAGCAATCAGCCCCAGCATTTT | TRBJ1-5 | NA | NA | TRBV9
CASSGTGLETQYF | TGTGCCAGTAGCGGGACAGGGCTGGAGACCCAGTACTTC | TRBJ2-5 | NA | TRBD1 | TRBV19
CASSGLQGMDGYTF | TGTGCCAGCAGTGGCCTACAGGGGATGGATGGCTACACCTTC | TRBJ1-2 | few | TRBD1 | TRBV6-1
CASSLAAGSYNEQFF | TGTGCCAGCAGCTTAGCAGCGGGTTCTTACAATGAGCAGTTCTTC | TRBJ2-1 | NA | NA | TRBV7-2
CASSFVAGVPGDTQYF | TGTGCCAGCAGCTTTGTGGCGGGAGTGCCTGGAGATACGCAGTATTTT | TRBJ2-3 | few | TRBD2 | TRBV7-2
CASSERWQGKQAFF | TGTGCCAGCAGTGAACGCTGGCAGGGCAAGCAAGCTTTCTTT | TRBJ1-1 | few | NA | TRBV6-1
CASRTRTGSDEQYF | TGTGCCAGCAGGACCCGGACAGGGTCAGACGAGCAGTACTTC | TRBJ2-7 | NA | TRBD1 | TRBV6-6
CASSQDLSVSGNTIYF | TGCGCCAGCAGCCAAGATCTGTCCGTCTCTGGAAACACCATATATTTT | TRBJ1-3 | NA | NA | TRBV4-3
CAIIPGQSYNEQFF | TGTGCCATCATACCGGGACAGTCCTACAATGAGCAGTTCTTC | TRBJ2-1 | NA | TRBD1 | TRBV2
CASSLGPFSGNTIYF | TGTGCCAGCAGCTTGGGCCCATTCTCTGGAAACACCATATATTTT | TRBJ1-3 | NA | NA | TRBV7-6
CASSLDWASTDTQYF | TGTGCCAGCAGCCTGGACTGGGCTAGCACAGATACGCAGTATTTT | TRBJ2-3 | NA | NA | TRBV5-4
CASGSADTQYF | TGTGCTAGTGGTAGCGCAGATACGCAGTATTTT | TRBJ2-3 | few | NA | TRBV12-5
CASSLGVAAWDTEAFF | TGTGCCAGCAGCTTAGGAGTAGCGGCTTGGGACACTGAAGCTTTCTTT | TRBJ1-1 | NA | NA | TRBV7-9